The 26 T cell receptor beta chains in this list originate from one sample, sequenced in a study of blood T cell repertoires in COVID-19. TCRdb's table, derived via immunoSEQ multiplex PCR, lists solely in-frame clones and lacks some. This table has around 250,000 clones, 70% to 90% appearing once. Sequencing was carried out using PBMCs or T cells enriched from blood (not recorded which). These TCRs come from a woman between 50 and 59 years old who had recovered from COVID-19.

This chain uses TRBV5-4 with TRBJ2-3; 8 bases are shared with TRBD2. This CDR3 spans 13 amino acids. Looked up from germline, CDR1 is SGHNT and CDR2 is YYREEE (reference sequence). J was trimmed by 5 bases and V by 9 bases; bases with no gene match: 8. In nucleotides, the CDR3 is TGTGCCACCAAAGCGGGAGATGGAGATACGCAGTATTTT. It encodes CATKAGDGDTQYF.

The rearrangement uses TRBV18 and TRBJ2-6; possible D gene TRBD2, 6 bases. V was trimmed by 6 bases and J by 2 bases, leaving 20 bases between them. The germline CDR1 and CDR2 sequences are KGHSH and LQKENI. The CDR3 sequence is 18 residues long. The CDR3: CASSLFGRGEAGANVLTF. The CDR3 DNA follows: TGTGCCAGCTCCCTCTTCGGTCGAGGGGAGGCTGGGGCCAACGTCCTGACTTTC.

The chain links TRBV14 to TRBJ1-1; D possibly corresponds to TRBD1 (5 bases). There are 15 residues in the CDR3. CDR1 and CDR2 from the germline V gene are SGHDN and FVKESK. Trimming shortened V by 6 bases and J by 1 base, and 15 bases separated the two germline ends. The DNA of the CDR3 is TGTGCCAGCAGGTCCTTCTCAGGGTCGAACACTGAAGCTTTCTTT. This sequence encodes CASRSFSGSNTEAFF.

V gene TRBV6-2 or TRBV6-3 combines with J gene TRBJ1-5; 9 nucleotides align to TRBD1. J lost 2 bases, V lost 4 bases, and 12 bases had no gene match. This CDR3 has 18 residues. Per the germline V gene, CDR1 is MNHEY and CDR2 is SVGEGT. CDR3 protein: CASSFRRDRVMRNQPQHF. In nucleotides, the CDR3 is TGTGCCAGCAGTTTTCGCCGGGACAGGGTAATGCGCAATCAGCCCCAGCATTTT.

The chain links TRBV10-3 to TRBJ2-2; 11 nucleotides agree with TRBD1. This CDR3 spans 17 amino acids. J was trimmed by 6 bases and V by 0 bases; bases with no gene match: 6. Germline lookup yields CDR1 ENHRY and CDR2 SYGVKD. CDR3 coding DNA: TGTGCCATCAGTGAGTCGGAAGGGACAGGGGGATCCGGGGAGCTGTTTTTT. Translating gives CAISESEGTGGSGELFF.

The chain couples TRBV10-3 to TRBJ2-6; 10 bases align to TRBD2. Germline trimming cut 3 bases from V and 2 bases from J; bases unmatched to any gene: 4. This CDR3 spans 17 amino acids. CDR1 is ENHRY, CDR2 SYGVKD, per germline. The chain's CDR3 is CAISDSGLAAGANVLTF. CDR3 in DNA: TGTGCCATCAGTGATTCCGGACTAGCGGCTGGGGCCAACGTCCTGACTTTC.

Remarks on this clone: Other DNA sequences within the sample encode an identical CDR3. The rearrangement uses TRBV5-4 and TRBJ1-1, with 7 bases fitting TRBD1. J was trimmed by 0 bases and V by 0 bases; bases with no gene match: 2. The CDR3 is 15 amino acids. Germline loops: CDR1 SGHNT, CDR2 YYREEE (reference sequence). CDR3 coding DNA: TGTGCCAGCAGCTTGGGAGGGGGCATGAACACTGAAGCTTTCTTT. Translating it yields CASSLGGGMNTEAFF.

The chain employs TRBV18 and TRBJ2-1, with TRBD2 matching over 13 bases. This CDR3 is 16 amino acids long. Germline V gives CDR1 KGHSH, CDR2 LQKENI. Trimming took 6 bases from V and 9 from J; bases not matched to a gene: 11. CDR3 protein: CASSRPGTSGNPEQFF. The DNA for the CDR3 is TGTGCCAGCTCGCGACCCGGGACTAGCGGGAATCCTGAGCAGTTCTTC.

This chain links TRBV30 with TRBJ1-3; TRBD1 agrees at 9 bases. This CDR3 has 14 residues. From germline, CDR1 is GTSNPN and CDR2 SVGIG (reference sequence). The trim removed 3 bases at V and 4 bases at J, leaving 4 bases unmatched. The chain's CDR3 is CAWRGTGTGNTIYF. CDR3 nucleotides: TGTGCCTGGAGGGGGACAGGGACGGGAAACACCATATATTTT.

The chain uses TRBV2 and TRBJ1-1, with D perhaps TRBD1 (6 bases). Germline values: CDR1 SNHLY, CDR2 FYNNEI. The CDR3 sequence is 14 residues long. Trimming removed 6 bases from V and 3 bases from J, with 14 bases in between. The CDR3 bases are TGTGCCAGCAGGGGCGAGGGGGGGCACACTGAAGCTTTCTTT. Its translation is CASRGEGGHTEAFF.

CDR3 region: CASSRQSLDTDTQYF. CDR3 in DNA: TGTGCCAGCTCCCGACAGAGTCTCGACACAGATACGCAGTATTTT. The rearrangement uses TRBV18 and TRBJ2-3, with a weak D call TRBD1 (5 bases). V shed 6 bases and J shed 2 bases, with 15 bases lying between them. Germline V gives CDR1 KGHSH, CDR2 LQKENI. The CDR3 has 15 residues.

This chain links TRBV4-3 with TRBJ2-7; 8 bases match TRBD1. Trimming took 0 bases from V and 7 from J; bases not matched to a gene: 5. This CDR3 comprises 14 residues. Germline V gene data show CDR1 as LGHNA and CDR2 as YSLEER. CDR3: CASSQEDRVGEQYF. The DNA of the CDR3 is TGCGCCAGCAGCCAAGAGGACAGGGTGGGAGAGCAGTACTTC.

V usage is TRBV5-1 and J usage is TRBJ1-1; D call uncertain. Germline loops: CDR1 SGHRS, CDR2 YFSETQ. Deletions cut 0 bases from V and 0 bases from J, with 9 bases between. The CDR3 is 15 amino acids. The CDR3 nucleotides read TGCGCCAGCAGCTTGGAAGTAGATCTGAACACTGAAGCTTTCTTT. Translating it yields CASSLEVDLNTEAFF.

The chain has TRBV2 and TRBJ2-1; 8 bases agree with TRBD2. Looked up from germline, CDR1 is SNHLY and CDR2 is FYNNEI. V lost 6 bases and J lost 8; bases outside the gene matches: 12. CDR3 length: 15 amino acids. This CDR3 is CASRSSSGVMDEQFF. In DNA form, the CDR3 reads TGTGCCAGCAGGTCCAGTAGCGGGGTTATGGATGAGCAGTTCTTC.

The chain carries TRBV6-5 and TRBJ2-7; a possible D gene is TRBD1 (6 bases). Germline CDR1 and CDR2: MNHEY and SVGAGI. The CDR3 is 14 residues long. V shed 6 bases and J shed 2 bases, with 14 bases lying between them. CDR3 nucleotide sequence: TGTGCCAGCAGCTTTAATGGACAGCCCTACGAGCAGTACTTC. Encoded protein: CASSFNGQPYEQYF.

The rearrangement links TRBV7-9 to TRBJ2-5; maybe TRBD1 (5 bases). This CDR3 spans 15 amino acids. Looked up from germline, CDR1 is SEHNR and CDR2 is FQNEAQ (reference sequence). The V and J ends lost 0 bases and 5 bases respectively, with 13 bases between them. In DNA, the CDR3 is TGTGCCAGCAGCTTAGCGCCAGGCAGGGATGAGACCCAGTACTTC. It translates to CASSLAPGRDETQYF.

This chain uses TRBV3-1 (or the pseudogene TRBV3-2) with TRBJ1-2; TRBD1 agrees at 9 bases. The CDR3 contains 14 residues. Germline CDR1 and CDR2: LGHDT and YNNKEL (reference sequence). Losses at the gene ends were 1 base for V and 8 bases for J; bases not matched to a gene: 5. CDR3 loop: CASSQGDRAEGYTF. CDR3 sequence (DNA): TGTGCCAGCAGCCAAGGGGACAGGGCCGAGGGCTACACCTTC.

As DNA, the CDR3 is TGCAGCGTTCGGGACAGGGACTCTGGGGCCAACGTCCTGACTTTC. Protein product: CSVRDRDSGANVLTF. This rearrangement joins TRBV29-1 to TRBJ2-6; the match to TRBD1 covers 9 bases. This CDR3 is built from 15 residues. Trimming at V came to 5 bases and at J to 0 bases, leaving 2 bases not matched to a gene. Germline V lookup: CDR1 SQVTM, CDR2 ANQGSEA.

The chain uses TRBV7-2 and TRBJ1-1; TRBD1 is a possible D gene (5 bases). From germline, CDR1 is SGHTA and CDR2 FQGNSA. V lost 1 base and J 4 bases, leaving 10 bases between the germline ends. The CDR3 consists of 14 residues. CDR3 sequence reads: CASSLEQGSTEAFF. DNA for the CDR3: TGTGCCAGCAGCTTAGAGCAGGGAAGCACTGAAGCTTTCTTT.

The rearrangement joins TRBV27 to TRBJ1-5; maybe TRBD1 (5 bases). Germline CDR1 reads MNHEY; CDR2 reads SMNVEV (reference sequence). The V gene lost 6 bases and the J gene lost 1 base, with 16 bases spanning the gap. This CDR3 is built from 16 residues. The CDR3 DNA reads TGTGCCAGCAGACGAAGCTCGGGGGGGAGCAATCAGCCCCAGCATTTT. It codes for CASRRSSGGSNQPQHF.

The chain recombines TRBV5-1 with TRBJ2-3; TRBD2 is a possible D gene (5 bases). The germline gives CDR1 SGHRS, CDR2 YFSETQ. Trimming removed 1 base from V and 0 bases from J, with 9 bases in between. This CDR3 is 15 amino acids long. The CDR3: CASSLSAGSTDTQYF. The CDR3 DNA follows: TGCGCCAGCAGCTTGTCGGCGGGTAGCACAGATACGCAGTATTTT.

This sequence joins TRBV14 and TRBJ2-1, with TRBD2 matching over 10 bases. J was trimmed by 6 bases and V by 1 base; bases with no gene match: 6. The CDR3 has 16 residues. The germline V gene encodes CDR1 SGHDN and CDR2 FVKESK. Here the CDR3 DNA reads TGTGCCAGCAGCCAAGGAAGCGGGAGGGCCGGCAATGAGCAGTTCTTC. This sequence encodes CASSQGSGRAGNEQFF.

This clone was picked up one time. This chain uses TRBV5-1 with TRBJ2-7, with 13 bases that match TRBD2. Per the germline V gene, CDR1 is SGHRS and CDR2 is YFSETQ. Unmatched junction bases numbered 4, after V lost 3 bases and J lost 4 bases. The CDR3 extends over 15 amino acids. In DNA, the CDR3 is TGCGCCAGCAGCTCCACGACTAGCGGGAGGTACGAGCAGTACTTC. Translating gives CASSSTTSGRYEQYF.

This sequence joins TRBV18 and TRBJ2-2; 7 nucleotides agree with TRBD2. CDR1 and CDR2 from the germline V gene are KGHSH and LQKENI. This CDR3 region has 14 residues. With V trimmed by 5 bases and J by 4 bases, 4 bases remained unmatched. CDR3 region: CASSILASTGELFF. The CDR3 nucleotides are TGTGCCAGCTCAATACTAGCGAGCACCGGGGAGCTGTTTTTT. The variable domain in full, completed from reference TRBV18 and TRBJ2-2, reads NAGVMQNPRHLVRRRGQEARLRCSPMKGHSHVYWYRQLPEEGLKFMVYLQKENIIDESGMPKERFSAEFPKEGPSILRIQQVVRGDSAAYFCASSILASTGELFFGEGSRLTVL.

This rearrangement joins TRBV13 to TRBJ2-7, with TRBD2 matching over 10 bases. The CDR3 consists of 15 residues. Per germline, CDR1 PRHDT and CDR2 FYEKMQ (reference sequence). The V and J ends lost 0 bases and 6 bases, in that order; junction bases with no gene match: 5. The CDR3 DNA reads as TGTGCCAGCAGCTTAGGTGCTAGCGGGAGTAGCGAGCAGTACTTC. Its translation is CASSLGASGSSEQYF.

The chain links TRBV5-5 to TRBJ2-2, with unresolved D. CDR1 is SGHKS and CDR2 is YYEKEE in the germline V gene (reference sequence). CDR3 length: 13 residues. V was trimmed by 1 base and J by 3 bases, leaving 4 bases between them. In DNA, the CDR3 is TGTGCCAGCAGCTTGATCGACACCGGGGAGCTGTTTTTT. Its translation: CASSLIDTGELFF.